Following are 27 T cell receptor beta chains from one sample sequenced in a study of blood T cell repertoires in COVID-19. The assay was immunoSEQ multiplex PCR, and TCRdb's table has in-frame clones only and misses some. The sample shows some 150,000 clones, approximately 80% of them seen only once. Sequencing was performed on peripheral blood. The receptors were gathered from a human donor in a cohort sampled during active COVID-19.

The chain couples TRBV19 to TRBJ2-7, with TRBD1 identical over 7 bases. This CDR3 has 17 residues. V lost 2 bases to trimming and J lost 2 bases; unmatched junction nucleotides: 12. CDR1 and CDR2 from the germline V gene are LNHDA and SQIVND (reference sequence). The CDR3 DNA sequence: TGTGCCAGTAGTATAAAAGGCCCAAGACAGGGTGCCTACGAGCAGTACTTC. Encoded protein: CASSIKGPRQGAYEQYF.

This clone was observed once. At one end, the junction sequence differs from germline, possibly due to a read error. The V call is TRBV7-7, the J call TRBJ2-5, with D perhaps matching TRBD2 (6 bases). CDR3 length: 13 amino acids. CDR1 is SSHAT and CDR2 is FNYEAQ in the germline V gene (reference sequence). The CDR3 nucleotides read TGTGCTAGCAGCTTCGGAGGGCAAGAGACCCAGTACTTC. This codes for CASSFGGQETQYF.

The chain has TRBV7-8 and TRBJ2-1; D may be TRBD1 (5 bases). Trimming removed 5 bases from V and 9 bases from J, with 23 bases in between. The CDR3 consists of 16 residues. Germline assignment: CDR1 SGHVS and CDR2 FQNEAQ. The CDR3 DNA reads as TGTGCCAGCAGCCCAGGGCCGGGCAAAAACCTAGGTGAGCAGTTCTTC. This codes for CASSPGPGKNLGEQFF.

The chain couples TRBV28 to TRBJ2-7; the match to TRBD1 covers 9 bases. The germline CDR1 and CDR2 sequences are MDHEN and SYDVKM. CDR3 length: 16 residues. V lost 2 bases to trimming and J lost 4 bases; unmatched junction nucleotides: 9. This CDR3 is CASSLDTGGWEYEQYF. CDR3 bases: TGTGCCAGCAGTTTAGATACAGGGGGCTGGGAGTACGAGCAGTACTTC.

The chain employs TRBV3-1 (or the pseudogene TRBV3-2) and TRBJ2-1; 12 bases agree with TRBD2. CDR3 length: 21 residues. CDR1 and CDR2 from the germline V gene are LGHDT and YNNKEL (reference sequence). V lost 0 bases and J lost 1; bases outside the gene matches: 13. DNA for the CDR3: TGTGCCAGCAGCCAAGATCTCGCTGCTAGCGGGAGGGCCGTTTCCTACAATGAGCAGTTCTTC. It codes for CASSQDLAASGRAVSYNEQFF.

The J gene is TRBJ2-1, the V gene TRBV7-2; tentative D call: TRBD2 (5 bases). There are 13 residues in the CDR3. V was trimmed by 3 bases and J by 10 bases, leaving 13 bases between them. Germline V gene sequence: CDR1 SGHTA, CDR2 FQGNSA. The DNA of the CDR3 is TGTGCCAGCAGCTTGCGAAGGACTCCAGAGCAGTTCTTC. Its translation: CASSLRRTPEQFF.

The chain combines TRBV7-9 with TRBJ2-1, with D hard to call. V lost 0 bases and J lost 8, with 11 bases in between. This CDR3 is built from 14 residues. Germline loops: CDR1 SEHNR, CDR2 FQNEAQ (reference sequence). The CDR3 nucleotides read TGTGCCAGCAGCTTAGCGGCCTCACGCTATGAGCAGTTCTTC. Its protein product is CASSLAASRYEQFF.

V is TRBV19 and J is TRBJ1-1; 10 bases line up with TRBD1. The CDR3 is 14 residues long. The V and J ends lost 4 bases and 3 bases, in that order; junction bases with no gene match: 2. The germline CDR1 and CDR2 sequences are LNHDA and SQIVND (reference sequence). The CDR3: CASSRGTGDTEAFF. The CDR3, as DNA: TGTGCCAGTAGTAGGGGGACAGGGGACACTGAAGCTTTCTTT.

This clone occurred a few times. This chain connects TRBV12-3 or TRBV12-4 to TRBJ2-7, with D unresolved. V gave up 3 bases and J gave up 6 bases, with 9 bases separating them. CDR3 size: 12 residues. The CDR3: CASSFGVAEQYF. The CDR3 DNA follows: TGTGCCAGCAGTTTCGGAGTAGCCGAGCAGTACTTC.

This chain links TRBV23-1 with TRBJ2-3, with 7 bases aligning to TRBD1. TRBV23-1 is labeled an ORF, and its function is uncertain. CDR3 length: 15 residues. V was pared by 7 bases and J by 0 bases, with 7 bases of the junction left unmatched. The CDR3 DNA reads as TGCGCCAGCATCGGGACAGCCATCAGCACAGATACGCAGTATTTT. This translates into CASIGTAISTDTQYF.

This rearrangement joins TRBV28 to TRBJ2-7; 13 positions match TRBD2. The trim removed 7 bases at V and 5 bases at J, leaving 8 bases unmatched. Germline lookup yields CDR1 MDHEN and CDR2 SYDVKM. This CDR3 region has 15 residues. CDR3 sequence reads: CASKTRTSGSHEQYF. The CDR3 DNA follows: TGTGCCAGCAAAACTCGGACTAGCGGGAGTCACGAGCAGTACTTC.

The V and J genes are TRBV3-1 (or the pseudogene TRBV3-2) and TRBJ1-2, with 8 bases fitting TRBD1. CDR1 is LGHDT and CDR2 is YNNKEL in the germline V gene (reference sequence). Losses at the gene ends were 1 base for V and 2 bases for J; bases not matched to a gene: 3. The CDR3 is 15 residues long. The CDR3 region is CASSQGDRRNYGYTF. For the CDR3, the DNA is TGTGCCAGCAGCCAAGGGGACAGGAGAAACTATGGCTACACCTTC.

This rearrangement joins TRBV19 to TRBJ1-3, with TRBD1 matching 7 bases. This CDR3 is 13 amino acids long. Germline CDR1 reads LNHDA; CDR2 reads SQIVND (reference sequence). V was clipped by 8 bases and J by 2 bases; unmatched bases: 3. This CDR3 reads CASSQGAGNTIYF. The CDR3 DNA sequence: TGTGCCAGTTCCCAGGGGGCTGGAAACACCATATATTTT.

The chain couples TRBV11-1 to TRBJ2-1; D is unclear. The CDR3 sequence is 15 residues long. V lost 8 bases to trimming and J lost 2 bases, with 16 bases between them. Germline V lookup: CDR1 SGHAT, CDR2 FQDESV (reference sequence). The CDR3 loop is CASRWSGNPYNEQFF. The CDR3 DNA sequence: TGTGCCAGCCGGTGGTCGGGTAACCCCTACAATGAGCAGTTCTTC.

V and J are TRBV5-1 and TRBJ2-5; 16 bases line up with TRBD2. V was pared by 4 bases and J by 5 bases, with 14 bases of the junction left unmatched. The germline gives CDR1 SGHRS, CDR2 YFSETQ. The CDR3 extends over 19 amino acids. The CDR3 protein is CASSRAGTSGRAHRETQYF. For the CDR3, the DNA is TGCGCCAGCAGCCGGGCCGGGACTAGCGGGAGGGCCCACAGGGAGACCCAGTACTTC.

The chain recombines TRBV7-2 with TRBJ1-2; D uncertain. V was cut by 11 bases and J by 8 bases, with 12 bases left in between. The germline gives CDR1 SGHTA, CDR2 FQGNSA. There are 10 residues in the CDR3. CDR3 residues: CAWGAEGYTF. CDR3 nucleotides: TGTGCCTGGGGAGCCGAAGGCTACACCTTC.

The CDR3 spells CASSILSSLSTF. The CDR3 coding sequence is TGTGCCAGCAGTATCCTTTCGTCCCTTTCCACCTTC. V and J are TRBV12-3 or TRBV12-4 and TRBJ1-2; D remains unclear. The CDR3 spans 12 residues. Between the trimmed V and J ends, which lost 5 bases and 13 bases, there was a span of 17 bases.

This chain links TRBV27 with TRBJ2-7, with TRBD1 matching over 11 bases. The ends lost 7 bases at V and 4 bases at J; junction bases unmatched: 9. The CDR3 has 15 residues. Germline CDR1 and CDR2: MNHEY and SMNVEV (reference sequence). CDR3 residues: CASTSGGTGGYEQYF. In DNA, the CDR3 is TGTGCCAGCACTTCCGGAGGGACAGGGGGTTACGAGCAGTACTTC.

This clone appeared a few times. The chain combines TRBV6-6 with TRBJ2-7; 9 bases are a match to TRBD1. J gave up 5 bases and V 5 bases, and 4 bases lay outside the gene matches. Per the germline V gene, CDR1 is MNHNY and CDR2 is SVGAGI (reference sequence). This CDR3 has 13 amino acids. Here the CDR3 reads CASSGGTGNEQYF. CDR3 DNA: TGTGCCAGCAGTGGCGGGACAGGGAACGAGCAGTACTTC.

The chain has TRBV5-1 and TRBJ1-3; the D is unclear. Trimming left V 7 bases short and J 4 bases short, with 12 bases between. Germline-derived CDR1 and CDR2 are SGHRS and YFSETQ. The CDR3 runs to 13 residues. This CDR3 reads CASAPDFGNTIYF. The CDR3 DNA follows: TGCGCCAGCGCCCCAGATTTCGGAAACACCATATATTTT.

The J gene is TRBJ1-1, the V gene TRBV19, with a tentative D call TRBD1 (5 bases). Between the trimmed V and J ends, which lost 3 bases and 3 bases, there was a span of 29 bases. The CDR3 contains 20 residues. Germline-derived CDR1 and CDR2 are LNHDA and SQIVND (reference sequence). CDR3 sequence reads: CASSMVSWTLFGGGDTEAFF. Written as DNA, the CDR3 is TGTGCCAGTAGTATGGTTTCCTGGACCCTCTTCGGAGGAGGGGACACTGAAGCTTTCTTT.

Only one count was recorded for this clone. V usage is TRBV6-1 and J usage is TRBJ2-2; TRBD2 matches at 11 bases. V shed 4 bases and J 2 bases; nucleotides not matched to a gene: 9. Looked up from germline, CDR1 is MNHNS and CDR2 is SASEGT. The CDR3 consists of 18 residues. CDR3 nucleotides: TGTGCCAGCAGTGTCGGGACTAGCGGCAGCGGTAACACCGGGGAGCTGTTTTTT. Translated, it gives CASSVGTSGSGNTGELFF.

This clone was counted a single time. This rearrangement joins TRBV18 to TRBJ2-7; 7 nucleotides align to TRBD2. This CDR3 comprises 15 residues. J gave up 4 bases and V 5 bases, and 11 bases lay outside the gene matches. Germline CDR1 KGHSH, CDR2 LQKENI. The CDR3 region has the DNA TGTGCCAGCTCATCGGATGGCTTAGCGGGTTACGAGCAGTACTTC. This encodes CASSSDGLAGYEQYF.

The chain combines TRBV6-5 with TRBJ1-1; D call uncertain. The CDR3 extends over 14 amino acids. The V end was cut by 5 bases, the J end by 3 bases, with 13 bases between. Germline CDR1 and CDR2: MNHEY and SVGAGI. The CDR3 protein is CASSRRPADTEAFF. The CDR3 bases are TGTGCCAGCAGTCGTCGCCCCGCGGACACTGAAGCTTTCTTT.

The chain combines TRBV7-3 with TRBJ1-1; 7 nucleotides align to TRBD1. The germline CDR1 and CDR2 sequences are SGHTA and FQGTGA. Trimming removed 2 bases from V and 1 base from J; junction bases left unmatched: 7. The CDR3 is 16 residues long. CDR3 loop: CASSLSGQTSNTEAFF. CDR3 DNA sequence: TGTGCCAGCAGCTTATCGGGACAGACCTCGAACACTGAAGCTTTCTTT.

The chain employs TRBV29-1 and TRBJ1-1; D perhaps matches TRBD1 (5 bases). Trimming cost V 5 bases and J 2 bases, with 9 bases left between them. Germline lookup yields CDR1 SQVTM and CDR2 ANQGSEA. This CDR3 is 12 amino acids long. CDR3 protein: CSVTGFNTEAFF. As DNA, the CDR3 is TGCAGCGTTACAGGATTTAACACTGAAGCTTTCTTT.

This chain connects TRBV6-5 to TRBJ2-3, with 7 bases matching TRBD1. V was pared by 10 bases and J by 4 bases, with 5 bases of the junction left unmatched. Germline V gene sequence: CDR1 MNHEY, CDR2 SVGAGI. This CDR3 spans 12 amino acids. CDR3 protein: CATGTEADTQYF. The CDR3 nucleotides read TGTGCCACCGGGACAGAGGCAGATACGCAGTATTTT.